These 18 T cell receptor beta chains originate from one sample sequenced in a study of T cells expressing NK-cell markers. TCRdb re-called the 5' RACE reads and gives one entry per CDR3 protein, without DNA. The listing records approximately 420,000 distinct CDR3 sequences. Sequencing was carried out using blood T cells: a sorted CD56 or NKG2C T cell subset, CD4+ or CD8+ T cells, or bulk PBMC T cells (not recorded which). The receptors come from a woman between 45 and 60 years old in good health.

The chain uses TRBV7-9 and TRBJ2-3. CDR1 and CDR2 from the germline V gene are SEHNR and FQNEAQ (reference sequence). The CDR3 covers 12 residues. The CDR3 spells CASSPQKDTQYF.

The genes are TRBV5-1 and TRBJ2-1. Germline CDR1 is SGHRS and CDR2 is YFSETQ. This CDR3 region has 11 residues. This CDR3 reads CASTDLGEQFF.

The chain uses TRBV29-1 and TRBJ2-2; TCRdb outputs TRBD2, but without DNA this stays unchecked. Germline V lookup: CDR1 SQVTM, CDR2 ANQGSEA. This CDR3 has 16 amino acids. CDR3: CSVEDPRSAGPGELFF.

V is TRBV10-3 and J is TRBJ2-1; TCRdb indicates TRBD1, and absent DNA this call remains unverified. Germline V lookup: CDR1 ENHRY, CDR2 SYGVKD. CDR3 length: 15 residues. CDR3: CAIRDRDSSYNEQFF.

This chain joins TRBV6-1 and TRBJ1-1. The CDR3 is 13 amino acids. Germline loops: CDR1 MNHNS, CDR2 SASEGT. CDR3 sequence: CASRYLGNTEAFF.

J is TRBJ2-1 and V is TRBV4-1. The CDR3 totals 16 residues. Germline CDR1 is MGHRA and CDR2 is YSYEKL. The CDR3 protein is CASSQELTTGYNEQFF.

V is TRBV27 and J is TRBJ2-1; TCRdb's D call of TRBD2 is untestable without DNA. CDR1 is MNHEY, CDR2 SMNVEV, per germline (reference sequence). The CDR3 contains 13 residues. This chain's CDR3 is CASNQGLTNEQFF.

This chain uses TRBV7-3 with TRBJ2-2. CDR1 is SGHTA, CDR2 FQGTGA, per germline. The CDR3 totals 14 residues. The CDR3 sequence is CASSFEGLAGELFF. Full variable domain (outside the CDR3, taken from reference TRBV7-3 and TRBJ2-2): GAGVSQTPSNKVTEKGKYVELRCDPISGHTALYWYRQSLGQGPEFLIYFQGTGAADDSGLPNDRFFAVRPEGSVSTLKIQRTERGDSAVYLCASSFEGLAGELFFGEGSRLTVL.

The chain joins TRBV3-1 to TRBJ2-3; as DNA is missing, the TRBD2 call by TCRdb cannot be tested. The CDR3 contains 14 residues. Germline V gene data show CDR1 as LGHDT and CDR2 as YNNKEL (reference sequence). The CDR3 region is CASSRGGLADTQYF.

This CDR3 is CATSDSGTGYNQPQHF. The chain recombines TRBV24-1 with TRBJ1-5; the D call of TRBD1 rests on TCRdb alone, since no DNA is present to check it. The CDR3 has 16 residues. Germline lookup yields CDR1 KGHDR and CDR2 SFDVKD.

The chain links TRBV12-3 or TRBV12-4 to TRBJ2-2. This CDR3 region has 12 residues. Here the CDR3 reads CASTVITGELFF.

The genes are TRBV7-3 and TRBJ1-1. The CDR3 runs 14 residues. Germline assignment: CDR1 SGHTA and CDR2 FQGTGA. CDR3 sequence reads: CASSLSRSNTEAFF.

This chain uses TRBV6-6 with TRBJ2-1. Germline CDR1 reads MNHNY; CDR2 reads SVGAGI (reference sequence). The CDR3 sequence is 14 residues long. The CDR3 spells CASSDDFIYNEQFF.

CDR3 amino acids: CATSRTGSRVNEQFF. The chain is built from TRBV15 and TRBJ2-1; with no DNA, the TCRdb D assignment of TRBD1 cannot be verified. This CDR3 region has 15 residues. Germline V gives CDR1 LNHNV, CDR2 YYDKDF (reference sequence).

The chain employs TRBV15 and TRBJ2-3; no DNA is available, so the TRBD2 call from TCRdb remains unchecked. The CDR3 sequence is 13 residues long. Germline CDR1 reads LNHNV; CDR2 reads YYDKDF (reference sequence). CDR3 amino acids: CATSTSGGDTQYF.

CDR3 protein: CASSSGLGIQETQYF. V is TRBV12-3 or TRBV12-4 and J is TRBJ2-5; checking the TCRdb D call of TRBD2 is not possible without DNA. The CDR3 spans 15 residues.

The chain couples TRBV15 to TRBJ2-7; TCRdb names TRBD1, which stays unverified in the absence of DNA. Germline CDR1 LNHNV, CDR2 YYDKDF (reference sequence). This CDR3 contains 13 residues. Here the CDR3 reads CATSSPRGNEQYF.

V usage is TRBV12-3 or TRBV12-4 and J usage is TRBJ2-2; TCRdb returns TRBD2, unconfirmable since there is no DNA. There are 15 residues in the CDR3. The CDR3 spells CASSLLAVGTGELFF.